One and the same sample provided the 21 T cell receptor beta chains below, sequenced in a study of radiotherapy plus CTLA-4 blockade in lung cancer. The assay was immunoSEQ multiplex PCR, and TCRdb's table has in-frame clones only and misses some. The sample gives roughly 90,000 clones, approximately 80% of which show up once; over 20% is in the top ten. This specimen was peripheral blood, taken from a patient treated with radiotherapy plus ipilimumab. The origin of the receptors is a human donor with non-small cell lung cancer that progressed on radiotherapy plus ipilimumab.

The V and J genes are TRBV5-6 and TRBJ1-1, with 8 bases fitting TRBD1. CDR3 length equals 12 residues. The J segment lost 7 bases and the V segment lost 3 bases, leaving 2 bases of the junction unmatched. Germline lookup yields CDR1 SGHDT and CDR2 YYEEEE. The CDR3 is CASSYGTGEAFF. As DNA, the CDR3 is TGTGCCAGCAGCTATGGGACAGGTGAAGCTTTCTTT.

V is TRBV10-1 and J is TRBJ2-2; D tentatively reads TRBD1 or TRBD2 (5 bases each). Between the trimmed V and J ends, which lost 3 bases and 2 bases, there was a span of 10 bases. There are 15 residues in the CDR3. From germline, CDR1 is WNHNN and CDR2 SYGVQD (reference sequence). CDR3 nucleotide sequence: TGCGCCAGCAGTGATGGGGGAGTAAACACCGGGGAGCTGTTTTTT. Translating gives CASSDGGVNTGELFF.

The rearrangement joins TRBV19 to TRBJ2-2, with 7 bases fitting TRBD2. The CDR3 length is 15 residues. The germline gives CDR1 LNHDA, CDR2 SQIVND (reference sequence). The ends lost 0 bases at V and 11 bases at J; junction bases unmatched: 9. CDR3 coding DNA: TGTGCCAGTAGTATAGACTGGACTAGTCGACGAGAGCTGTTTTTT. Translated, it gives CASSIDWTSRRELFF.

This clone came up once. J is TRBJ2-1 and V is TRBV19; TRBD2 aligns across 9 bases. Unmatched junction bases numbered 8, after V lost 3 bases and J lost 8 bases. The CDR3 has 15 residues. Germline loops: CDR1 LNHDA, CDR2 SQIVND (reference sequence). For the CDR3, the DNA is TGTGCCAGTAGTATTCAGGCGGGAGGGATCGATGAGCAGTTCTTC. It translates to CASSIQAGGIDEQFF.

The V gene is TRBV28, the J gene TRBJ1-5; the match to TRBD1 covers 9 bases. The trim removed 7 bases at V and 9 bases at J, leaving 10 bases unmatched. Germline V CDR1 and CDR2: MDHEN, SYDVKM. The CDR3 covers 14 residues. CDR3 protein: CASTYRDRVMPQHF. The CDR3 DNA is TGTGCCAGCACGTACCGGGACAGGGTGATGCCCCAGCATTTT.

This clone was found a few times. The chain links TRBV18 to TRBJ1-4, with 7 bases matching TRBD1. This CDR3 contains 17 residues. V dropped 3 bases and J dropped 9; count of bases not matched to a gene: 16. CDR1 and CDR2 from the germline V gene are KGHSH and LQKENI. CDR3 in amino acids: CASSPKEGAQSTKKLFF. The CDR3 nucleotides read TGTGCCAGCTCACCGAAGGAGGGGGCGCAGTCAACAAAAAAACTGTTTTTT.

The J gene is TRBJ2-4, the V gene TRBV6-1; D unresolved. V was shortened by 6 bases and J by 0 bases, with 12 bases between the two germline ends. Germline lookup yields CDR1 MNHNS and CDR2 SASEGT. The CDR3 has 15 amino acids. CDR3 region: CASSLSSGAKNIQYF. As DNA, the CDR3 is TGTGCCAGCAGCCTAAGCTCCGGAGCCAAAAACATTCAGTACTTC.

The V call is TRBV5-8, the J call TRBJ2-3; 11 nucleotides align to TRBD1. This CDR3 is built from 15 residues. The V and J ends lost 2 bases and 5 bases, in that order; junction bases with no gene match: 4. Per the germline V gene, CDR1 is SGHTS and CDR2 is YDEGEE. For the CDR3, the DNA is TGTGCCAGCAGCTTCGGACAGGGGGCAAAAGATACGCAGTATTTT. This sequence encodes CASSFGQGAKDTQYF.

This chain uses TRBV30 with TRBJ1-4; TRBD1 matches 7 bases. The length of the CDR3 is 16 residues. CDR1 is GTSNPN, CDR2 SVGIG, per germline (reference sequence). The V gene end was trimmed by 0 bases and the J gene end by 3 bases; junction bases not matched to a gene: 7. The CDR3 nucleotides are TGTGCCTGGAGTGTTGGACAGGATGTCCCTAATGAAAAACTGTTTTTT. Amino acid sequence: CAWSVGQDVPNEKLFF.

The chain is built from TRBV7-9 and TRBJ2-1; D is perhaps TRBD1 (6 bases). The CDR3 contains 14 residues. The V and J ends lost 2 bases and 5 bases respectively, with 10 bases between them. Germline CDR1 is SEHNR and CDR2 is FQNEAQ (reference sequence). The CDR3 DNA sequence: TGTGCCAGCAGCTTAAGTACAGGGCACAATGAGCAGTTCTTC. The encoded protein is CASSLSTGHNEQFF. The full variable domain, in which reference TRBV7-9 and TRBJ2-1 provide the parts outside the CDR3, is DTGVSQNPRHKITKRGQNVTFRCDPISEHNRLYWYRQTLGQGPEFLTYFQNEAQLEKSRLLSDRFSAERPKGSFSTLEIQRTEQGDSAMYLCASSLSTGHNEQFFGPGTRLTVL.

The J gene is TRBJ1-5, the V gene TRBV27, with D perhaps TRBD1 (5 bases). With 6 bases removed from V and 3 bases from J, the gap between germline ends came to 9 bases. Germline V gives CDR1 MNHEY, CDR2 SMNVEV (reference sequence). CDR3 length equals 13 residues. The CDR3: CASRRQSNQPQHF. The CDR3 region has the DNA TGTGCCAGCAGACGACAGTCCAATCAGCCCCAGCATTTT.

CDR3 sequence reads: CASSFGQGGGEKLFF. The CDR3 DNA reads TGTGCCAGCAGCTTCGGACAGGGGGGTGGTGAAAAACTGTTTTTT. This chain joins TRBV5-6 and TRBJ1-4; 10 nucleotides align to TRBD1. The CDR3 contains 15 residues. Germline-derived CDR1 and CDR2 are SGHDT and YYEEEE. V trimming: 2 bases; J trimming: 7 bases; junction bases outside the gene matches: 5.

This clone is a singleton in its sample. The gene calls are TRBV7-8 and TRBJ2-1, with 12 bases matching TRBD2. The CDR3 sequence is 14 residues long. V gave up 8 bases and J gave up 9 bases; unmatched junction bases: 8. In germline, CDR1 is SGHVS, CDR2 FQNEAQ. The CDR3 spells CASGMTSGRTEQFF. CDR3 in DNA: TGTGCCAGCGGAATGACTAGCGGGAGAACTGAGCAGTTCTTC.

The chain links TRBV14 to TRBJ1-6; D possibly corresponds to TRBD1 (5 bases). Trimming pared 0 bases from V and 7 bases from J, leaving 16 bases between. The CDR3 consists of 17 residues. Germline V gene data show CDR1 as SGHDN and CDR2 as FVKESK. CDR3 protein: CASSQDIAGRINSPLHF. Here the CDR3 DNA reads TGTGCCAGCAGCCAAGATATAGCGGGACGGATAAATTCACCCCTCCACTTT. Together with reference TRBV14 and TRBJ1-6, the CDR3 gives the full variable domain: EAGVTQFPSHSVIEKGQTVTLRCDPISGHDNLYWYRRVMGKEIKFLLHFVKESKQDESGMPNNRFLAERTGGTYSTLKVQPAELEDSGVYFCASSQDIAGRINSPLHFGNGTRLTVT.

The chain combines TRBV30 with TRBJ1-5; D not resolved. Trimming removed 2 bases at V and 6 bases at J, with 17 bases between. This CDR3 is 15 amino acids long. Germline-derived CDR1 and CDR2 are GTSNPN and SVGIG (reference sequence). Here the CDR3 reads CAWSRVPGQRQPQHF. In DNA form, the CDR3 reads TGTGCCTGGAGTCGAGTCCCAGGTCAACGTCAGCCCCAGCATTTT. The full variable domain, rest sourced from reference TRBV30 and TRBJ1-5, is SQTIHQWPATLVQPVGSPLSLECTVEGTSNPNLYWYRQAAGRGLQLLFYSVGIGQISSEVPQNLSASRPQDRQFILSSKKLLLSDSGFYLCAWSRVPGQRQPQHFGDGTRLSIL.

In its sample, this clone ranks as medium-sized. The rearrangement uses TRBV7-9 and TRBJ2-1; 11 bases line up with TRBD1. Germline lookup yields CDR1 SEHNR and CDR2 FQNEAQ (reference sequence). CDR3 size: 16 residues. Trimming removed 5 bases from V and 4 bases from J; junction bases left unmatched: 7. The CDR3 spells CASSGQGASPYNEQFF. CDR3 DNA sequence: TGTGCCAGCAGCGGACAGGGGGCTAGCCCTTACAATGAGCAGTTCTTC.

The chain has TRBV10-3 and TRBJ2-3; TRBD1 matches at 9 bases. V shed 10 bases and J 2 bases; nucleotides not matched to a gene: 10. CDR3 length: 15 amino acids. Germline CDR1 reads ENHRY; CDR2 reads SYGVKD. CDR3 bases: TGTGCCACCAAGGACAGGGGCCCCCCCACAGATACGCAGTATTTT. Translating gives CATKDRGPPTDTQYF.

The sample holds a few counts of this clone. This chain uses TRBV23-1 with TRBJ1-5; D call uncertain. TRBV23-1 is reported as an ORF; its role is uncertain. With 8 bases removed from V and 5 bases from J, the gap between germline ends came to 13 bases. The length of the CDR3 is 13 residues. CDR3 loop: CASRPEVDQPQHF. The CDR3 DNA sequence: TGCGCCAGCCGCCCGGAAGTCGATCAGCCCCAGCATTTT.

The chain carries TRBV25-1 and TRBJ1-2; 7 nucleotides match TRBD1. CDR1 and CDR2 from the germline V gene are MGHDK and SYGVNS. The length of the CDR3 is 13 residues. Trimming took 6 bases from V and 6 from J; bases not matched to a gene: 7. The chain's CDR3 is CASRSTGFDGYTF. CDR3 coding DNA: TGTGCCAGCAGATCGACAGGGTTTGATGGCTACACCTTC.

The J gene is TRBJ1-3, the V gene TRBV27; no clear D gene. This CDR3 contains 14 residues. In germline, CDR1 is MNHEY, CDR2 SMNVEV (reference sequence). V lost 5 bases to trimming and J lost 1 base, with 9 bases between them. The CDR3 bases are TGTGCCAGCAGTCCCTGGGGATCTGGAAACACCATATATTTT. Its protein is CASSPWGSGNTIYF.

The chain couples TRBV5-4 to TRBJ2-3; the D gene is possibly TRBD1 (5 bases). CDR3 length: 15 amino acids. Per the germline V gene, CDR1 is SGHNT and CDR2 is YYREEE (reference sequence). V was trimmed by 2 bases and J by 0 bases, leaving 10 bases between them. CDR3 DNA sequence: TGTGCCAGCAGCTTATCAGGGCTTAGCACAGATACGCAGTATTTT. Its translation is CASSLSGLSTDTQYF.